One and the same sample provided the 20 T cell receptor beta chains below, sequenced in a study of shared clonotypes between healthy human individuals. Method: immunoSEQ multiplex PCR; TCRdb's copy keeps in-frame clones and lacks some. The profile shows 2 million to 3 million clones, more than 85% of them singletons. The specimen was naive CD4+ T cells from PBMCs. Subset: CD45RA+ positively selected. The receptor source for this set is a man aged 18 to 30 in good health. Some clones in this sample may be carry-over from other donors' samples.

The rearrangement uses TRBV7-4 and TRBJ2-6; no reliable D call. This CDR3 region has 18 residues. CDR1 is SGHVT and CDR2 is SQSDAQ in the germline V gene. V was pared by 5 bases and J by 5 bases, with 22 bases between. DNA of the CDR3: TGTGCCAGCAGCAGCGAAAACAGCTCACAAAGTCGGGCCAACGTCCTGACTTTC. As protein: CASSSENSSQSRANVLTF.

CDR3 residues: CASSLRQEAGETQYF. The DNA for the CDR3 is TGTGCCAGCAGTTTAAGGCAGGAGGCGGGAGAGACCCAGTACTTC. This chain connects TRBV28 to TRBJ2-5; a possible D gene is TRBD2 (5 bases). Trimming removed 2 bases at V and 4 bases at J, with 14 bases between. This CDR3 is built from 15 residues. Germline lookup yields CDR1 MDHEN and CDR2 SYDVKM.

V is TRBV5-6 and J is TRBJ2-5, with D maybe TRBD1 (6 bases). The CDR3 consists of 14 residues. The V end was cut by 5 bases, the J end by 3 bases, with 14 bases between. Germline CDR1 reads SGHDT; CDR2 reads YYEEEE. CDR3 bases: TGTGCCAGCAGTCCCAGGGGAGCGGAAGAGACCCAGTACTTC. This encodes CASSPRGAEETQYF.

The CDR3 nucleotides read TGCGCCAGCAGCCCCGGGACTAGCGGGAGAGGTCTCAGAGCAGATACGCAGTATTTT. Translation: CASSPGTSGRGLRADTQYF. This chain uses TRBV5-1 with TRBJ2-3, with 14 bases that match TRBD2. The CDR3 loop spans 19 amino acids. Per germline, CDR1 SGHRS and CDR2 YFSETQ. V gave up 4 bases and J gave up 4 bases; unmatched junction bases: 14.

The rearrangement joins TRBV28 to TRBJ2-3, with D uncertain. Germline V gene data show CDR1 as MDHEN and CDR2 as SYDVKM. Trimming took off 10 bases at V and 5 bases at J, with 10 bases between the two ends. The CDR3 covers 11 residues. CDR3 bases: TGTGCCACAGGAAATAGAGATACGCAGTATTTT. The encoded protein is CATGNRDTQYF.

The chain employs TRBV10-3 and TRBJ2-3; tentative D call: TRBD2 (6 bases). With 0 bases removed from V and 6 bases from J, the gap between germline ends came to 10 bases. The CDR3 spans 14 residues. The germline V gene encodes CDR1 ENHRY and CDR2 SYGVKD. The CDR3 DNA sequence: TGTGCCATCAGTGAGTCTGAGACTAGGGATACGCAGTATTTT. Its protein product is CAISESETRDTQYF.

About this clone itself: In the same sample, other DNA sequences code for this CDR3. This chain connects TRBV9 to TRBJ1-3, with 7 positions matching TRBD1. Germline CDR1 reads SGDLS; CDR2 reads YYNGEE. The CDR3 extends over 15 amino acids. J lost 1 base, V lost 0 bases, and 1 base had no gene match. CDR3 DNA: TGTGCCAGCAGCGTAGGGGGACAGTCTGGAAACACCATATATTTT. Translation gives CASSVGGQSGNTIYF.

The J gene is TRBJ2-3, the V gene TRBV5-8, with D maybe TRBD1 (6 bases). The germline V and J ends were trimmed by 3 bases and 2 bases, with 10 bases remaining between them. CDR3 size: 14 residues. The germline V gene has CDR1 SGHTS and CDR2 YDEGEE. In nucleotides, the CDR3 is TGTGCCAGCAGCTCAGGACAGACCACAGATACGCAGTATTTT. This encodes CASSSGQTTDTQYF.

As for this clone: Within the sample, other DNA sequences also encode this same CDR3. The rearrangement uses TRBV9 and TRBJ2-7; 7 bases map to TRBD1. The CDR3 has 14 residues. CDR1 SGDLS and CDR2 YYNGEE come from the germline V gene. The V segment lost 2 bases and the J segment 2 bases; nucleotides outside the gene matches: 4. The CDR3 DNA follows: TGTGCCAGCAGCGTGGGGCAGGGGGCCTACGAGCAGTACTTC. Amino acids: CASSVGQGAYEQYF.

This clone was counted between two and nine times. The V and J genes are TRBV28 and TRBJ2-7, with D uncertain. Trimming pared 5 bases from V and 2 bases from J, leaving 19 bases between. The CDR3 is 16 residues long. Germline V CDR1 and CDR2: MDHEN, SYDVKM. In DNA form, the CDR3 reads TGTGCCAGCAGTACCCCGACCACAAAAGCCCCCTACGAGCAGTACTTC. This codes for CASSTPTTKAPYEQYF.

J is TRBJ2-2 and V is TRBV7-2; TRBD1 aligns across 7 bases. V was pared by 5 bases and J by 4 bases, with 7 bases of the junction left unmatched. The germline gives CDR1 SGHTA, CDR2 FQGNSA. The CDR3 has 15 amino acids. CDR3 DNA: TGTGCCAGCAGCCCGACAGGGTTAAGCACCGGGGAGCTGTTTTTT. It yields the protein CASSPTGLSTGELFF. The full variable domain, rest sourced from reference TRBV7-2 and TRBJ2-2, is GAGVSQSPSNKVTEKGKDVELRCDPISGHTALYWYRQSLGQGLEFLIYFQGNSAPDKSGLPSDRFSAERTGGSVSTLTIQRTQQEDSAVYLCASSPTGLSTGELFFGEGSRLTVL.

In its sample, this clone was seen a few times. Other DNA variants within this sample encode the same CDR3. The chain recombines TRBV18 with TRBJ2-3; D remains ambiguous. This CDR3 comprises 12 residues. V was cut by 1 base and J by 4 bases, with 3 bases left in between. Germline V CDR1 and CDR2: KGHSH, LQKENI. The DNA of the CDR3 is TGTGCCAGCTCACCACGAGCAGATACGCAGTATTTT. Translating gives CASSPRADTQYF.

This chain joins TRBV10-1 and TRBJ2-3; 10 bases fit TRBD2. Germline CDR1 is WNHNN and CDR2 is SYGVQD (reference sequence). This CDR3 spans 18 amino acids. With V trimmed by 0 bases and J by 0 bases, 6 bases remained unmatched. This CDR3 reads CASSESSVTSGSTDTQYF. CDR3 sequence (DNA): TGCGCCAGCAGTGAGTCATCTGTGACTAGCGGGAGCACAGATACGCAGTATTTT.

The chain joins TRBV11-2 to TRBJ2-7; D is unresolved. V was shortened by 1 base and J by 4 bases, with 8 bases between the two germline ends. Germline V lookup: CDR1 SGHAT, CDR2 FQNNGV. This CDR3 has 13 amino acids. CDR3 amino acids: CASSLGMVYEQYF. The CDR3 nucleotides are TGTGCCAGCAGCTTAGGGATGGTATACGAGCAGTACTTC.

V gene TRBV7-8 combines with J gene TRBJ1-2; D gene uncertain. The CDR3 sequence is 15 residues long. Looked up from germline, CDR1 is SGHVS and CDR2 is FQNEAQ. V was clipped by 0 bases and J by 1 base, with 9 bases between them. CDR3 nucleotides: TGTGCCAGCAGCTTAGCGCCGGGCAGTAACTATGGCTACACCTTC. Amino acid sequence: CASSLAPGSNYGYTF.

The chain's CDR3 is CASSLDGELWYEQYF. The CDR3 nucleotides read TGTGCCAGCAGCTTGGATGGAGAGCTCTGGTACGAGCAGTACTTC. The rearrangement uses TRBV5-4 and TRBJ2-7; D uncertain. The CDR3 runs 15 residues. V gave up 0 bases and J gave up 4 bases, with 14 bases separating them. Germline values: CDR1 SGHNT, CDR2 YYREEE (reference sequence).

The V call is TRBV5-1, the J call TRBJ2-5; D call uncertain. Trimming took off 6 bases at V and 2 bases at J, with 14 bases between the two ends. The V gene's germline CDR1 is SGHRS and CDR2 YFSETQ. This CDR3 comprises 14 residues. The CDR3 nucleotides read TGCGCCAGCACCACTACAGCGACGCAAGAGACCCAGTACTTC. Translated: CASTTTATQETQYF.

The chain carries TRBV27 and TRBJ2-1; TRBD2 aligns across 8 bases. This CDR3 region has 16 residues. The germline CDR1 and CDR2 sequences are MNHEY and SMNVEV (reference sequence). The V gene end was trimmed by 4 bases and the J gene end by 1 base; junction bases not matched to a gene: 6. The CDR3 protein is CASSSPGGPSYNEQFF. DNA for the CDR3: TGTGCCAGCAGTTCTCCGGGAGGGCCGTCCTACAATGAGCAGTTCTTC.

V usage is TRBV27 and J usage is TRBJ2-2, with 15 bases lining up with TRBD2. Losses at the gene ends were 6 bases for V and 4 bases for J; bases not matched to a gene: 6. The CDR3 has 17 amino acids. The V gene's germline CDR1 is MNHEY and CDR2 SMNVEV (reference sequence). CDR3 bases: TGTGCCAGCAGGCCGGGACTAGCGGGAGGTAGCACCGGGGAGCTGTTTTTT. This sequence encodes CASRPGLAGGSTGELFF.

The chain recombines TRBV4-2 with TRBJ2-7, with 8 bases fitting TRBD1. Germline values: CDR1 LGHNA, CDR2 YNFKEQ. The V and J ends lost 3 bases and 1 base, in that order; junction bases with no gene match: 5. The CDR3 has 15 residues. The CDR3 DNA reads as TGTGCCAGCAGCCAGGGAAGGACAGGGTCCTACGAGCAGTACTTC. As protein: CASSQGRTGSYEQYF.